This TCR beta chain was identified during a study of early T cells in non-severe SARS-CoV-2 infection. Study conclusions and caveats: There was a bias toward anti-spike CD8 responses in VDJdb matching, which missed private and CD4 specificities.

Germline loops: CDR1 SGHTA, CDR2 FQGTGA. Trimming stripped 4 bases from V and 6 bases from J, with 19 bases between. The CDR3 is made up of 16 amino acids. Researchers attached unique molecular identifiers to individual cDNA molecules. Using its own MiXCR run on the 5' RACE reads, TCRdb lists one record per CDR3 protein. The sample carries some 40,000 distinct CDR3 sequences, approximately 4.1% recorded once. This clonotype was found many times. Its antigen is unidentified. The sequenced material came from whole blood. The chain links TRBV7-3 to TRBJ2-1; D gene uncertain. This sequence was found in an adult who was a healthcare worker with PCR-confirmed SARS-CoV-2 infection or an uninfected control (not recorded which). The CDR3 reads CASSSQPYDGINEQFF. The CDR3 bases are TGTGCCAGCAGCTCCCAACCATATGACGGTATCAATGAGCAGTTCTTC.